One sample yielded the 17 T cell receptor beta chains listed below, sequenced in a study of blood T cells in healthy people across ages. The use of a sample-barcoded 5' primer and a J-beta primer mix characterized a second PCR of roughly 7 to 11 cycles. From the 5' RACE reads, TCRdb called clonotypes with MiXCR, one entry per CDR3 protein. The sample includes 580,000 or so distinct CDR3 sequences, 45% to 55% of them seen just once. Material: blood. The receptors were gathered from an elderly man in good health.

This clonotype was seen repeatedly, ten times or more. The CDR3 sequence: CASSRDGFYEQYF. The CDR3 region has the DNA TGTGCCAGCAGCCGGGACGGTTTTTACGAGCAGTACTTC. The rearrangement joins TRBV7-9 to TRBJ2-7, with D perhaps matching TRBD1 or TRBD2 (5 bases each). Trimming removed 5 bases from V and 4 bases from J, with 12 bases in between. The CDR3 has 13 amino acids. Germline assignment: CDR1 SEHNR and CDR2 FQNEAQ (reference sequence).

Ten or more counts support this clonotype. The chain joins TRBV6-6 to TRBJ2-1; D not resolved. In germline, CDR1 is MNHNY, CDR2 SVGAGI (reference sequence). V gave up 2 bases and J gave up 7 bases, with 9 bases separating them. The CDR3 length is 13 residues. The DNA of the CDR3 is TGTGCCAGCAGTTACGGCCTAGGGAATGAGCAGTTCTTC. Amino acids: CASSYGLGNEQFF.

This rearrangement joins TRBV29-1 to TRBJ2-1; D not certain. Germline V gives CDR1 SQVTM, CDR2 ANQGSEA. There are 17 residues in the CDR3. V gave up 0 bases and J gave up 12 bases, with 27 bases separating them. CDR3 region: CSVEEGRDLGFAAGQFF. The CDR3, as DNA: TGCAGCGTTGAAGAAGGTCGAGACCTAGGGTTTGCCGCTGGGCAGTTCTTC.

V is TRBV5-8 and J is TRBJ2-1, with D perhaps TRBD2 (6 bases). The CDR3 sequence is 15 residues long. V was clipped by 1 base and J by 4 bases, with 12 bases between them. Germline loops: CDR1 SGHTS, CDR2 YDEGEE. CDR3 nucleotide sequence: TGTGCCAGCAGCTTGCCAGGGACTCCATACAATGAGCAGTTCTTC. Its protein product is CASSLPGTPYNEQFF.

The chain employs TRBV7-2 and TRBJ1-2, with 7 positions matching TRBD1. Germline values: CDR1 SGHTA, CDR2 FQGNSA. The CDR3 covers 15 residues. Trimming cost V 4 bases and J 6 bases; bases outside gene matches: 11. The CDR3 coding sequence is TGTGCCAGCAGCTCCTGGGACAGTATGGGGGATGGCTACACCTTC. It is translated as CASSSWDSMGDGYTF.

The chain is built from TRBV7-2 and TRBJ2-5; D possibly corresponds to TRBD2 (6 bases). The J call may be mistaken, given a closer DNA end match to TRBJ2-7. Germline V CDR1 and CDR2: SGHTA, FQGNSA. This CDR3 contains 14 residues. The CDR3 coding sequence is TGTGCCAGCAGCCAACTGGGACTCAACTACGAGCAGTACTTC. Its translation: CASSQLGLNYEQYF.

This clonotype occurred a few times. This sequence joins TRBV20-1 and TRBJ2-7, with 14 bases that match TRBD2. CDR1 and CDR2 (germline): DFQATT, SNEGSKA (reference sequence). The CDR3 is 17 amino acids. Germline trimming cut 2 bases from V and 7 bases from J; bases unmatched to any gene: 13. CDR3 sequence: CSARPVWGLAGVKEQYF. The CDR3 DNA follows: TGCAGTGCTAGACCAGTTTGGGGACTAGCGGGAGTAAAGGAGCAGTACTTC.

This clonotype was observed a few times. This chain joins TRBV6-6 and TRBJ2-7; no firm D call. CDR1 is MNHNY, CDR2 SVGAGI, per germline (reference sequence). This CDR3 spans 14 amino acids. Trimming took 2 bases from V and 0 from J, leaving 8 bases between them. DNA for the CDR3: TGTGCCAGCAGTTACCATAGGGACTCCTACGAGCAGTACTTC. Translation gives CASSYHRDSYEQYF.

The sample holds a few counts of this clonotype. The CDR3 loop is CASSRQSGAGANVLTF. In nucleotides, the CDR3 is TGCGCCAGCAGCCGCCAATCAGGCGCCGGGGCCAACGTCCTGACTTTC. This sequence joins TRBV4-3 and TRBJ2-6, with D uncertain. V was trimmed by 4 bases and J by 4 bases, leaving 14 bases between them. CDR1 and CDR2 (germline): LGHNA, YSLEER. The CDR3 spans 16 residues.

The V call is TRBV5-1, the J call TRBJ2-2; 7 nucleotides align to TRBD2. CDR3 length: 16 amino acids. Germline assignment: CDR1 SGHRS and CDR2 YFSETQ. After removal of 4 bases from V and 6 bases from J, the junction contained 12 bases not matched to a gene. The CDR3 DNA reads as TGCGCCAGCAGCAGCCGGCCAGCGGGGTCCGCCGGGGAGCTGTTTTTT. Translation gives CASSSRPAGSAGELFF.

The CDR3 sequence: CASSPRQLDTEAFF. CDR3 bases: TGTGCCAGCAGCCCCCGACAGTTGGACACTGAAGCTTTCTTT. The V gene is TRBV9, the J gene TRBJ1-1, with D possibly matching TRBD1 (5 bases). CDR3 size: 14 residues. CDR1 is SGDLS, CDR2 YYNGEE, per germline. Between the trimmed V and J ends, which lost 4 bases and 3 bases, there was a span of 13 bases.

There are a few counts of this clonotype. V gene TRBV29-1 combines with J gene TRBJ2-4; weak D call: TRBD2 (6 bases). The end of the DNA aligns better with TRBJ2-5, so the J call may be wrong. Germline V gene data show CDR1 as SQVTM and CDR2 as ANQGSEA. There are 19 residues in the CDR3. CDR3 in amino acids: CSVEGGSQPGLAAQETQYF. CDR3 nucleotide sequence: TGCAGCGTTGAAGGAGGCAGCCAGCCGGGATTAGCGGCACAAGAGACCCAGTACTTC.

This chain connects TRBV7-2 to TRBJ1-1; D ambiguous. CDR1 SGHTA and CDR2 FQGNSA come from the germline V gene. V dropped 1 base and J dropped 5 bases, with 11 bases sitting between them. CDR3 length: 14 residues. The CDR3 DNA sequence: TGTGCCAGCAGCTTAGACGCTGGGCTTACTGAAGCTTTCTTT. Protein: CASSLDAGLTEAFF.

The chain uses TRBV7-2 and TRBJ1-2; TRBD1 matches at 10 bases. This CDR3 region has 15 residues. The J segment lost 3 bases and the V segment lost 6 bases, leaving 7 bases of the junction unmatched. Germline-derived CDR1 and CDR2 are SGHTA and FQGNSA. The CDR3 reads CASRLTGGEDYGYTF. Here the CDR3 DNA reads TGTGCCAGCAGATTGACAGGGGGCGAAGACTATGGCTACACCTTC.

The rearrangement links TRBV7-2 to TRBJ1-3; no clear D gene. Between the trimmed V and J ends, which lost 5 bases and 0 bases, there was a span of 5 bases. The CDR3 consists of 13 residues. Germline values: CDR1 SGHTA, CDR2 FQGNSA. CDR3: CASSPISGNTIYF. In DNA form, the CDR3 reads TGTGCCAGCAGCCCTATCTCTGGAAACACCATATATTTT.

In its sample, this clonotype was seen once. The V call is TRBV4-3, the J call TRBJ1-1; D unclear. CDR1 is LGHNA and CDR2 is YSLEER in the germline V gene. The CDR3 is 15 amino acids. Trimming pared 3 bases from V and 4 bases from J, leaving 15 bases between. DNA for the CDR3: TGCGCCAGCAGCCAGACCTGCCGGGAGGGCACTGAAGCTTTCTTT. It codes for CASSQTCREGTEAFF.

The table lists this clonotype with a count of one. V gene TRBV7-3 combines with J gene TRBJ2-3, with 11 bases that match TRBD1. Trimming cost V 2 bases and J 3 bases; bases outside gene matches: 4. Looked up from germline, CDR1 is SGHTA and CDR2 is FQGTGA. The CDR3 is 16 amino acids. For the CDR3, the DNA is TGTGCCAGCAGCTTACCGGGACAGGGGGGGACAGATACGCAGTATTTT. It yields the protein CASSLPGQGGTDTQYF.